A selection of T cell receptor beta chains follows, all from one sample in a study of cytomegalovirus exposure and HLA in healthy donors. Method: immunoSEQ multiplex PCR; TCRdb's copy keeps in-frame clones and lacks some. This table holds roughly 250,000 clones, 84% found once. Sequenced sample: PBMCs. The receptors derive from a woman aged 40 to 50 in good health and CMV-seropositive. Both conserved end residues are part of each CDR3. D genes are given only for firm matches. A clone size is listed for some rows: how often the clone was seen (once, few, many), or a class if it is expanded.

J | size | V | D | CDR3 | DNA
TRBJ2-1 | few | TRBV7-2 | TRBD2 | CASSFSPGLAYNEQFF | TGTGCCAGCAGCTTCTCTCCGGGACTAGCATACAATGAGCAGTTCTTC
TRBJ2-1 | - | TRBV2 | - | CASSALVEFNEQFF | TGTGCCAGCAGTGCCCTGGTAGAGTTCAATGAGCAGTTCTTC
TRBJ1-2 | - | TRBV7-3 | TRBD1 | CASSLTGSGGPNGYTF | TGTGCCAGCAGCTTAACAGGCTCAGGGGGCCCGAATGGCTACACCTTC
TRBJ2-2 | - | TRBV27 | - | CASSSGTVTGELFF | TGTGCCAGCAGTTCGGGGACTGTGACCGGGGAGCTGTTTTTT
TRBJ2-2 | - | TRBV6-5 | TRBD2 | CASRPGLAGAGELFF | TGTGCCAGCAGACCAGGACTAGCGGGAGCCGGGGAGCTGTTTTTT
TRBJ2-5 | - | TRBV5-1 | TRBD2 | CASSSQGGGRAKGETQYF | TGCGCCAGCAGCTCCCAAGGGGGCGGGAGGGCCAAAGGAGAGACCCAGTACTTC
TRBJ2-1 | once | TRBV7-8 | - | CASRGDGTSYNEQFF | TGTGCCAGCAGAGGAGACGGCACGTCCTACAATGAGCAGTTCTTC
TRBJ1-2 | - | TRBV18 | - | CASSPEAGAVYGYTF | TGTGCCAGCTCACCGGAGGCAGGGGCCGTCTATGGCTACACCTTC
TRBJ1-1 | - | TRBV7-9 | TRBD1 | CASSLPLGTARNTEAFF | TGTGCCAGCAGCTTACCGCTAGGGACAGCGAGGAACACTGAAGCTTTCTTT
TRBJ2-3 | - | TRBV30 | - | CAWGQGGNTDTQYF | TGTGCCTGGGGCCAGGGGGGTAACACAGATACGCAGTATTTT
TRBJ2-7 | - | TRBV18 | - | CASSPGQWNHEQYF | TGTGCCAGCTCACCCGGACAGTGGAACCACGAGCAGTACTTC
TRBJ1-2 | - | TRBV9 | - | CASSVVGSGGEGYTF | TGTGCCAGCAGCGTAGTGGGCTCCGGGGGGGAGGGCTACACCTTC
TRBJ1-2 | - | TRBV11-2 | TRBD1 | CASSPRQGSHYGYTF | TGTGCCAGCAGCCCAAGACAGGGATCACACTATGGCTACACCTTC
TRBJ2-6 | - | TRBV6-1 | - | CASSEASAGANVLTF | TGTGCCAGCAGCGAGGCTTCGGCTGGGGCCAACGTCCTGACTTTC
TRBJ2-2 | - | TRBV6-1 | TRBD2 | CASRGTSNIAGELFF | TGTGCCAGCAGGGGGACTAGCAACATCGCCGGGGAGCTGTTTTTT
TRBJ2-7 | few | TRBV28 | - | CASRREYEQYF | TGTGCCAGCCGACGGGAATACGAGCAGTACTTC
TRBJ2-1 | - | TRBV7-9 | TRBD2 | CASRMTSGSLPNEQFF | TGTGCCAGCAGAATGACTAGCGGGAGTCTTCCCAATGAGCAGTTCTTC
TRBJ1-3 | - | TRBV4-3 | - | CASSEGHPRLMGNTIYF | TGCGCCAGCAGCGAGGGACATCCCCGTCTAATGGGGAACACCATATATTTT
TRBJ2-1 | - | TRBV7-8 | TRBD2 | CASSLERTSGRRWGEQFF | TGTGCCAGCAGCTTAGAAAGGACTAGCGGGAGGAGGTGGGGTGAGCAGTTCTTC
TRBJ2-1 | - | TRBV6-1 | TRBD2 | CASSALAGGAYNEQFF | TGTGCCAGCAGTGCCCTAGCGGGAGGGGCCTACAATGAGCAGTTCTTC
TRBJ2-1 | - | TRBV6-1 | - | CASSYLNEQFF | TGTGCCAGCAGTTATTTGAATGAGCAGTTCTTC
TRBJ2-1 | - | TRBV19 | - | CASSIDAARGNNEQFF | TGTGCCAGTAGTATTGATGCGGCCCGAGGGAACAATGAGCAGTTCTTC
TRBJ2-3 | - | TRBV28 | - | CASSLGPLTDTQYF | TGTGCCAGCAGTTTAGGGCCGCTAACAGATACGCAGTATTTT
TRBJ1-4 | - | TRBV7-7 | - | CASSLRPGRNEKLFF | TGTGCTAGCAGCTTAAGGCCAGGAAGAAATGAAAAACTGTTTTTT
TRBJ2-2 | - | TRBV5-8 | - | CASSLGLATGELFF | TGTGCCAGCAGCTTGGGTCTAGCGACCGGGGAGCTGTTTTTT
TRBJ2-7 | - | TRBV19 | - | CASRQAPDEQYF | TGTGCCAGTAGACAGGCGCCGGACGAGCAGTACTTC
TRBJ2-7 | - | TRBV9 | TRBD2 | CASSVGLADSYEQYF | TGTGCCAGCAGCGTCGGACTAGCGGATTCCTACGAGCAGTACTTC
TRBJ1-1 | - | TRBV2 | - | CASSEADRGTEAFF | TGTGCCAGCAGTGAAGCGGACCGGGGGACTGAAGCTTTCTTT
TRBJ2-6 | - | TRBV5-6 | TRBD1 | CASSSGTGDSGANGLTF | TGTGCCAGCAGCTCCGGGACAGGAGACTCTGGGGCCAACGGCCTGACTTTC
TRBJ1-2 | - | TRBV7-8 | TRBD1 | CASSLARTGNYGYTF | TGTGCCAGCAGCTTAGCTAGGACAGGGAACTATGGCTACACCTTC
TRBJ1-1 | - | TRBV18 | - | CASAQWSGGAEAFF | TGTGCCAGCGCCCAATGGTCCGGGGGGGCTGAAGCTTTCTTT
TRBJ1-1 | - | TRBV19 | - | CASTHKGGDTEAFF | TGTGCCAGTACACATAAGGGGGGGGACACTGAAGCTTTCTTT
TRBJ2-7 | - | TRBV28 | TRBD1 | CASSSERRGHNEQYF | TGTGCCAGCAGTTCCGAGCGCAGGGGGCACAACGAGCAGTACTTC
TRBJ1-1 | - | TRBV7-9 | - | CASSLNTEAFF | TGTGCCAGCAGCCTTAACACTGAAGCTTTCTTT
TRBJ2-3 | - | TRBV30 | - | CAWSASVMATDTQYF | TGTGCCTGGAGTGCATCAGTTATGGCCACAGATACGCAGTATTTT
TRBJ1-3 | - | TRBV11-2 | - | CASNGPGALGNTIYF | TGTGCCAGCAACGGGCCAGGGGCGCTTGGAAACACCATATATTTT
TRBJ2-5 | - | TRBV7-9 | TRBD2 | CASSSGASGRGQYF | TGTGCCAGCAGCTCAGGCGCTAGCGGGAGAGGCCAGTACTTC
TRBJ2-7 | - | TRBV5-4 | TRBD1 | CASSLSPGQGYEQYF | TGTGCCAGCAGCTTGTCCCCGGGACAGGGGTACGAGCAGTACTTC
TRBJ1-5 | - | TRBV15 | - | CATSRDRAGNQPQHF | TGTGCCACCAGCAGAGATAGGGCAGGGAATCAGCCCCAGCATTTT
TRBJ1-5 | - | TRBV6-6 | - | CASSYGRRDGNQPQHF | TGTGCCAGCAGTTACGGGCGCAGGGATGGCAATCAGCCCCAGCATTTT
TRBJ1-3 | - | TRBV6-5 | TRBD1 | CASSSGQVSSGNTIYF | TGTGCCAGCAGTTCAGGACAGGTCAGCTCTGGAAACACCATATATTTT
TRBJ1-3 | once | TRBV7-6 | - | CASSLSALSSGNTIYF | TGTGCCAGCAGCTTAAGTGCCCTCAGCTCTGGAAACACCATATATTTT